Shown below are 32 T cell receptor beta chains from a single sample sequenced in a study of technical replicates of blood from several donors. Measured with immunoSEQ multiplex PCR; TCRdb has only the in-frame clones, and not every one. The sample yields 50,000 to 70,000 clones, about 94% seen once. Sequencing was carried out using PBMCs. These receptors were obtained from a human donor in good health. Some clones in this sample may be carry-over from other donors' samples.

V and J are TRBV19 and TRBJ2-7, with D possibly TRBD1 on 6 matching bases. The V gene's germline CDR1 is LNHDA and CDR2 SQIVND (reference sequence). V was pared by 5 bases and J by 6 bases, with 14 bases between. The CDR3 is 13 amino acids. The CDR3 protein is CASSFTPQGEQYF. The CDR3 DNA reads as TGTGCCAGTAGTTTCACTCCACAGGGCGAGCAGTACTTC. Filled out from reference TRBV19 and TRBJ2-7, the complete variable domain reads DGGITQSPKYLFRKEGQNVTLSCEQNLNHDAMYWYRQDPGQGLRLIYYSQIVNDFQKGDIAEGYSVSREKKESFPLTVTSAQKNPTAFYLCASSFTPQGEQYFGPGTRLTVT.

The rearrangement uses TRBV5-4 and TRBJ2-1; D unresolved. Germline CDR1 is SGHNT and CDR2 is YYREEE (reference sequence). CDR3 length equals 16 residues. V was cut by 0 bases and J by 0 bases, with 10 bases left in between. The chain's CDR3 is CASSLVGTSSYNEQFF. CDR3 sequence (DNA): TGTGCCAGCAGCTTGGTGGGCACCAGCTCCTACAATGAGCAGTTCTTC.

The rearrangement links TRBV2 to TRBJ1-5, with D unclear. Deletions cut 4 bases from V and 0 bases from J, with 10 bases between. CDR3 length equals 15 residues. CDR1 and CDR2 (germline): SNHLY, FYNNEI. The DNA for the CDR3 is TGTGCCAGCAGTGTAGGAGGGAATAGCAATCAGCCCCAGCATTTT. This translates into CASSVGGNSNQPQHF.

The CDR3 loop is CASRGTTNYGYTF. The CDR3, as DNA: TGTGCCAGCAGAGGGACAACTAACTATGGCTACACCTTC. The rearrangement uses TRBV6-1 and TRBJ1-2, with D possibly matching TRBD1 (6 bases). The CDR3 covers 13 residues. CDR1 is MNHNS, CDR2 SASEGT, per germline. V was pared by 6 bases and J by 0 bases, with 8 bases between.

This clone was seen just once. The chain recombines TRBV7-3 with TRBJ2-3; D gene ambiguous. There are 14 residues in the CDR3. Germline V gene sequence: CDR1 SGHTA, CDR2 FQGTGA. Trimming pared 1 base from V and 2 bases from J, leaving 7 bases between. The CDR3 coding sequence is TGTGCCAGCAGCTTAAGGGCGAACACAGATACGCAGTATTTT. It is translated as CASSLRANTDTQYF.

The chain links TRBV6-1 to TRBJ1-6; 7 nucleotides match TRBD1. The CDR3 consists of 15 residues. With V trimmed by 7 bases and J by 9 bases, 12 bases remained unmatched. The germline CDR1 and CDR2 sequences are MNHNS and SASEGT. The CDR3 coding sequence is TGTGCCAGCATTTTCTTGAACAGGGGAATTTCACCCCTCCACTTT. It codes for CASIFLNRGISPLHF.

The chain is built from TRBV5-1 and TRBJ2-4, with TRBD2 identical over 7 bases. There are 14 residues in the CDR3. Trimming at V came to 4 bases and at J to 8 bases, leaving 9 bases not matched to a gene. Germline V CDR1 and CDR2: SGHRS, YFSETQ. CDR3 sequence: CASSPTSAGDIQYF. Written as DNA, the CDR3 is TGCGCCAGCAGCCCCACTAGCGCGGGGGACATTCAGTACTTC.

The J gene is TRBJ2-7, the V gene TRBV18; 8 bases align to TRBD1. The V segment lost 3 bases and the J segment 2 bases; nucleotides outside the gene matches: 24. Germline V CDR1 and CDR2: KGHSH, LQKENI. The CDR3 spans 21 residues. Here the CDR3 reads CASSPRFGSGTGDSGTYEQYF. CDR3 DNA sequence: TGTGCCAGCTCACCTCGTTTCGGCTCCGGGACAGGCGATTCAGGAACCTACGAGCAGTACTTC.

This clone occurred a few times. This chain connects TRBV5-8 to TRBJ2-1; 11 bases line up with TRBD1. The trim removed 4 bases at V and 7 bases at J, leaving 7 bases unmatched. CDR3 length equals 15 residues. Germline CDR1 reads SGHTS; CDR2 reads YDEGEE. The CDR3 DNA follows: TGTGCCAGCAGCCCCGGGACAGGGGGTCTGAATGAGCAGTTCTTC. Translation gives CASSPGTGGLNEQFF.

This rearrangement joins TRBV18 to TRBJ1-2; no definite D call. The germline CDR1 and CDR2 sequences are KGHSH and LQKENI. V was trimmed by 0 bases and J by 1 base, leaving 6 bases between them. The CDR3 loop spans 14 amino acids. CDR3 in DNA: TGTGCCAGCTCACCACCGGGCAGTAACTATGGCTACACCTTC. Protein: CASSPPGSNYGYTF.

The chain joins TRBV19 to TRBJ1-5, with D possibly TRBD1 on 6 matching bases. Germline CDR1 and CDR2: LNHDA and SQIVND (reference sequence). CDR3 length: 14 residues. Trimming left V 4 bases short and J 4 bases short, with 11 bases between. The DNA of the CDR3 is TGTGCCAGTAGTACTACAGGGAGAAATCAGCCCCAGCATTTT. Translation: CASSTTGRNQPQHF.

CDR3 region: CASSLRSSGAYNEQFF. As DNA, the CDR3 is TGTGCCAGCAGCTTAAGGTCTAGCGGGGCTTACAATGAGCAGTTCTTC. The chain is built from TRBV7-2 and TRBJ2-1; 9 positions match TRBD2. J lost 4 bases, V lost 2 bases, and 6 bases had no gene match. Germline V gene sequence: CDR1 SGHTA, CDR2 FQGNSA. The CDR3 has 16 amino acids.

This chain uses TRBV7-7 with TRBJ2-2, with D possibly TRBD1 on 6 matching bases. The V gene's germline CDR1 is SSHAT and CDR2 FNYEAQ (reference sequence). Trimming pared 5 bases from V and 2 bases from J, leaving 15 bases between. The CDR3 has 16 amino acids. The CDR3 loop reads CASSHRDIGNTGELFF. The CDR3 DNA follows: TGTGCCAGCAGCCATCGGGACATTGGAAACACCGGGGAGCTGTTTTTT.

V is TRBV5-1 and J is TRBJ1-1; TRBD1 might be the D (6 bases). CDR3 length: 13 residues. The V gene lost 8 bases and the J gene lost 3 bases, with 14 bases spanning the gap. CDR1 is SGHRS and CDR2 is YFSETQ in the germline V gene. CDR3 protein: CASRSSGDTEAFF. The CDR3 coding sequence is TGCGCCAGTAGGTCATCAGGGGACACTGAAGCTTTCTTT.

The chain links TRBV6-1 to TRBJ1-1, with 9 bases fitting TRBD1. V dropped 2 bases and J dropped 0; count of bases not matched to a gene: 4. CDR1 and CDR2 from the germline V gene are MNHNS and SASEGT. This CDR3 is built from 16 residues. CDR3 DNA sequence: TGTGCCAGCAGTGAAAGGGGACAGGGACTGAACACTGAAGCTTTCTTT. Its translation is CASSERGQGLNTEAFF.

The V call is TRBV10-3, the J call TRBJ1-6, with 7 bases aligning to TRBD1. CDR1 is ENHRY, CDR2 SYGVKD, per germline. J was trimmed by 9 bases and V by 5 bases; bases with no gene match: 7. This CDR3 is built from 14 residues. The CDR3 loop is CAISTGQEGSPLHF. In nucleotides, the CDR3 is TGTGCCATCAGTACTGGACAGGAGGGTTCACCCCTCCACTTT.

The chain uses TRBV7-2 and TRBJ2-1; 12 bases fit TRBD1. The CDR3 has 17 amino acids. The V segment lost 2 bases and the J segment 5 bases; nucleotides outside the gene matches: 7. Germline CDR1 is SGHTA and CDR2 is FQGNSA. The CDR3 reads CASSLSGQGAWDNEQFF. DNA of the CDR3: TGTGCCAGCAGCTTATCGGGACAGGGGGCGTGGGACAATGAGCAGTTCTTC.

As for this clone: Other DNA sequences of this sample code for an identical CDR3. V usage is TRBV7-2 and J usage is TRBJ2-2, with 8 bases matching TRBD1. The trim removed 5 bases at V and 0 bases at J, leaving 2 bases unmatched. The germline gives CDR1 SGHTA, CDR2 FQGNSA. The CDR3 is made up of 15 amino acids. In DNA form, the CDR3 reads TGTGCCAGCAGCCTACAGGGGGCGAACACCGGGGAGCTGTTTTTT. This encodes CASSLQGANTGELFF. Full variable domain (rest looked up from reference TRBV7-2 and TRBJ2-2): GAGVSQSPSNKVTEKGKDVELRCDPISGHTALYWYRQSLGQGLEFLIYFQGNSAPDKSGLPSDRFSAERTGGSVSTLTIQRTQQEDSAVYLCASSLQGANTGELFFGEGSRLTVL.

Only a few counts were recorded for this clone. The rearrangement uses TRBV7-9 and TRBJ1-1; maybe TRBD1 (5 bases). The CDR3 has 15 residues. Germline lookup yields CDR1 SEHNR and CDR2 FQNEAQ (reference sequence). V gave up 7 bases and J gave up 1 base, with 16 bases separating them. CDR3 nucleotide sequence: TGTGCCAGCATCCCCGACCGGGGGAGGAACACTGAAGCTTTCTTT. It encodes CASIPDRGRNTEAFF.

This clone was seen just once. This chain links TRBV19 with TRBJ2-3; TRBD2 agrees at 7 bases. Germline assignment: CDR1 LNHDA and CDR2 SQIVND (reference sequence). The V gene end was trimmed by 9 bases and the J gene end by 6 bases; junction bases not matched to a gene: 9. The CDR3 length is 13 residues. CDR3 region: CASLGLVSDTQYF. As DNA, the CDR3 is TGTGCCAGCCTCGGACTAGTTAGCGATACGCAGTATTTT.

The gene calls are TRBV5-1 and TRBJ2-3, with TRBD2 matching 8 bases. CDR3 length: 18 amino acids. Germline V gene sequence: CDR1 SGHRS, CDR2 YFSETQ. V trimming: 4 bases; J trimming: 10 bases; junction bases outside the gene matches: 23. Here the CDR3 reads CASSPSPPSGGGRVSQYF. CDR3 nucleotides: TGCGCCAGCAGCCCAAGCCCCCCGAGCGGGGGAGGCCGAGTATCGCAGTATTTT.

In its sample, this clone was seen once. This chain joins TRBV18 and TRBJ2-7; maybe TRBD2 (5 bases). Germline V gives CDR1 KGHSH, CDR2 LQKENI. This CDR3 is built from 13 residues. V was pared by 3 bases and J by 7 bases, with 13 bases between. The CDR3 loop reads CASSPGASGEQYF. CDR3 in DNA: TGTGCCAGCTCACCCGGAGCCTCGGGGGAGCAGTACTTC.

The rearrangement links TRBV6-1 to TRBJ2-1; D ambiguous. Trimming took 7 bases from V and 4 from J, leaving 11 bases between them. Germline V CDR1 and CDR2: MNHNS, SASEGT. The CDR3 loop spans 13 amino acids. The CDR3: CASNRGEYNEQFF. Here the CDR3 DNA reads TGTGCCAGCAACCGCGGAGAATACAATGAGCAGTTCTTC.

The chain joins TRBV11-3 to TRBJ2-4; 9 nucleotides agree with TRBD1. V was clipped by 1 base and J by 6 bases; unmatched bases: 1. In germline, CDR1 is SGHNT, CDR2 YENEEA. The length of the CDR3 is 14 residues. The CDR3 here is CASSLGQGGNIQYF. The DNA for the CDR3 is TGTGCCAGCAGCTTAGGACAGGGGGGAAACATTCAGTACTTC. Together with reference TRBV11-3 and TRBJ2-4, the CDR3 gives the full variable domain: EAGVVQSPRYKIIEKKQPVAFWCNPISGHNTLYWYLQNLGQGPELLIRYENEEAVDDSQLPKDRFSAERLKGVDSTLKIQPAELGDSAVYLCASSLGQGGNIQYFGAGTRLSVL.

The CDR3 spells CATSGLAASYEQYF. CDR3 nucleotides: TGTGCCACTAGCGGACTAGCGGCCTCCTACGAGCAGTACTTC. V is TRBV6-1 and J is TRBJ2-7, with 10 bases identical to TRBD2. The trim removed 10 bases at V and 0 bases at J, leaving 6 bases unmatched. The CDR3 length is 14 residues. The germline V gene has CDR1 MNHNS and CDR2 SASEGT.

This clone was detected once. This chain joins TRBV4-3 and TRBJ2-5; possibly TRBD2 for D (6 bases). CDR3 length: 15 amino acids. Trimming removed 1 base at V and 1 base at J, with 10 bases between. Germline V gene data show CDR1 as LGHNA and CDR2 as YSLEER. In DNA form, the CDR3 reads TGCGCCAGCAGCCAAGGGAATAGCGGCCAAGAGACCCAGTACTTC. Translation gives CASSQGNSGQETQYF.

The V call is TRBV29-1, the J call TRBJ1-2; 8 nucleotides agree with TRBD1. In germline, CDR1 is SQVTM, CDR2 ANQGSEA. This CDR3 contains 12 residues. Trimming at V came to 5 bases and at J to 4 bases, leaving 3 bases not matched to a gene. For the CDR3, the DNA is TGCAGCGTTCAGGGACAGGCCTATGGCTACACCTTC. This translates into CSVQGQAYGYTF.

J is TRBJ2-5 and V is TRBV5-1; TRBD2 agrees at 9 bases. This CDR3 region has 15 residues. J lost 2 bases, V lost 0 bases, and 2 bases had no gene match. Germline V gives CDR1 SGHRS, CDR2 YFSETQ. The CDR3 sequence is CASSLVLAGQETQYF. The CDR3 DNA reads as TGCGCCAGCAGCTTGGTCCTAGCGGGACAAGAGACCCAGTACTTC.

The J gene is TRBJ2-1, the V gene TRBV5-6, with 9 bases aligning to TRBD1. Trimming cost V 0 bases and J 13 bases; bases outside gene matches: 5. The length of the CDR3 is 13 residues. CDR1 SGHDT and CDR2 YYEEEE come from the germline V gene. The CDR3: CASSLGGQGGQFF. CDR3 coding DNA: TGTGCCAGCAGCTTGGGGGGACAGGGCGGACAGTTCTTC.

This clone was observed once. V gene TRBV4-1 combines with J gene TRBJ2-3; D is perhaps TRBD1 (7 bases). Germline CDR1 and CDR2: MGHRA and YSYEKL. V lost 2 bases to trimming and J lost 0 bases, with 15 bases between them. This CDR3 has 17 residues. CDR3 amino acids: CASSQHAGQSSTDTQYF. CDR3 DNA: TGCGCCAGCAGCCAACATGCGGGACAGTCTAGCACAGATACGCAGTATTTT.

The J gene is TRBJ1-5, the V gene TRBV7-6; 10 positions agree with TRBD1. This CDR3 spans 16 amino acids. Germline V gene sequence: CDR1 SGHVS, CDR2 FNYEAQ. V lost 4 bases, J lost 6 bases, and 9 bases stayed unmatched. The CDR3 coding sequence is TGTGCCAGCAGCTCCATGACAGGGGGCATGGGTCAGCCCCAGCATTTT. Translating gives CASSSMTGGMGQPQHF.

The chain links TRBV19 to TRBJ1-2; 10 nucleotides line up with TRBD1. Germline-derived CDR1 and CDR2 are LNHDA and SQIVND (reference sequence). The CDR3 has 13 amino acids. V lost 4 bases, J lost 6 bases, and 2 bases stayed unmatched. CDR3 protein: CASSRGQGNGYTF. The CDR3 DNA reads as TGTGCCAGTAGTAGGGGACAGGGGAATGGCTACACCTTC.